This entry lists 22 T cell receptor beta chains sequenced from one sample in a study of cytomegalovirus exposure and HLA in healthy donors listed by TCRdb under 2017. The protocol used for the library was the immunoSEQ multiplex PCR assay. A mixture of 60 forward primers for TCR Vbeta segments and 13 reverse primers for TCR Jbeta segments was used in the multiplex PCR. In TCRdb, the immuneACCESS table is reduced to in-frame sequences with V and J assigned. These tables do not hold every clone; where another copy was compared, an unresolved V gene accounts for under half, and the others remain unexplained. The sample table contains under 200,000 clones; only one count was recorded for approximately 80% of them. About 3.4% of the sample rests with the top ten. The specimen sequenced was PBMCs. The receptor set was obtained from a woman in her forties or fifties in good health and CMV-seropositive.

The chain employs TRBV2 and TRBJ1-4; D call uncertain. The CDR3 spans 16 residues. The germline gives CDR1 SNHLY, CDR2 FYNNEI. Trimming removed 3 bases from V and 8 bases from J, with 19 bases in between. In DNA form, the CDR3 reads TGTGCCAGCAGTGATTTGCTGTGGCAGGACTCAGAAAAACTGTTTTTT. Residues: CASSDLLWQDSEKLFF.

This sequence joins TRBV2 and TRBJ2-3; 10 bases align to TRBD1. Losses at the gene ends were 9 bases for V and 3 bases for J; bases not matched to a gene: 6. This CDR3 has 14 amino acids. The V gene's germline CDR1 is SNHLY and CDR2 FYNNEI. The CDR3 sequence: CASDRDRGTDTQYF. The CDR3 bases are TGTGCCAGTGACCGGGACAGGGGAACAGATACGCAGTATTTT.

This clone was seen only a few times. The V gene is TRBV29-1, the J gene TRBJ2-3, with 7 bases identical to TRBD2. V lost 7 bases to trimming and J lost 4 bases; unmatched junction nucleotides: 8. The germline V gene has CDR1 SQVTM and CDR2 ANQGSEA. The CDR3 extends over 13 amino acids. The CDR3 loop is CSAASGASDTQYF. For the CDR3, the DNA is TGCAGCGCTGCGAGCGGGGCCTCAGATACGCAGTATTTT.

The V gene is TRBV6-1, the J gene TRBJ2-5; 10 bases line up with TRBD1. Germline V gene sequence: CDR1 MNHNS, CDR2 SASEGT. The V gene end was trimmed by 4 bases and the J gene end by 4 bases; junction bases not matched to a gene: 6. The CDR3 extends over 15 amino acids. The CDR3 DNA reads as TGTGCCAGCAGTGCCCGGGACAGGGGAGGAGAGACCCAGTACTTC. This codes for CASSARDRGGETQYF.

CDR3 in DNA: TGTGCCAGCAGCTCTCCCCAGGCGAATGAGCAGTTCTTC. Amino acids: CASSSPQANEQFF. V and J are TRBV7-2 and TRBJ2-1; the D is unclear. The CDR3 has 13 amino acids. Germline V CDR1 and CDR2: SGHTA, FQGNSA. Between the trimmed V and J ends, which lost 4 bases and 7 bases, there was a span of 11 bases. The full variable domain, rest sourced from reference TRBV7-2 and TRBJ2-1, is GAGVSQSPSNKVTEKGKDVELRCDPISGHTALYWYRQSLGQGLEFLIYFQGNSAPDKSGLPSDRFSAERTGGSVSTLTIQRTQQEDSAVYLCASSSPQANEQFFGPGTRLTVL.

The chain has TRBV6-1 and TRBJ1-5; no clear D gene. There are 13 residues in the CDR3. V lost 4 bases to trimming and J lost 6 bases, with 10 bases between them. Germline CDR1 is MNHNS and CDR2 is SASEGT. CDR3 in amino acids: CASSGAAVQPQHF. The DNA of the CDR3 is TGTGCCAGCAGTGGGGCAGCGGTTCAGCCCCAGCATTTT.

This clone was observed a single time. The rearrangement joins TRBV7-2 to TRBJ1-2; TRBD1 might be the D (6 bases). V dropped 1 base and J dropped 3 bases, with 12 bases sitting between them. CDR1 and CDR2 from the germline V gene are SGHTA and FQGNSA. The CDR3 loop spans 15 amino acids. The CDR3 loop is CASSLEGDTDYGYTF. The CDR3 DNA reads TGTGCCAGCAGCTTAGAGGGGGACACCGACTATGGCTACACCTTC.

This chain joins TRBV15 and TRBJ2-7; TRBD1 is a possible D gene (6 bases). The length of the CDR3 is 17 residues. Trimming cost V 1 base and J 2 bases, with 18 bases left between them. Germline loops: CDR1 LNHNV, CDR2 YYDKDF (reference sequence). CDR3: CATSRAPSGTIPYEQYF. CDR3 DNA sequence: TGTGCCACCAGCAGAGCCCCATCCGGGACAATCCCCTACGAGCAGTACTTC.

This sequence joins TRBV4-1 and TRBJ2-7, with TRBD2 as a possible D gene (6 bases). The CDR3 covers 13 residues. The V gene lost 9 bases and the J gene lost 5 bases, with 17 bases spanning the gap. Germline V lookup: CDR1 MGHRA, CDR2 YSYEKL. The CDR3 coding sequence is TGCGCCAGGAAACCGACTAGTAAACACGAGCAGTACTTC. This sequence encodes CARKPTSKHEQYF.

The gene calls are TRBV19 and TRBJ1-1; no clear D gene. The germline gives CDR1 LNHDA, CDR2 SQIVND (reference sequence). The CDR3 consists of 13 residues. Trimming removed 6 bases from V and 0 bases from J, with 8 bases in between. CDR3 in amino acids: CASSPLLNTEAFF. For the CDR3, the DNA is TGTGCCAGTAGCCCCCTTCTGAACACTGAAGCTTTCTTT.

This chain joins TRBV6-1 and TRBJ2-3; 7 bases are shared with TRBD1. The length of the CDR3 is 15 residues. The junction had 4 bases not matched to a gene; V was cut back by 1 base and J by 3 bases. Germline assignment: CDR1 MNHNS and CDR2 SASEGT. CDR3 nucleotides: TGTGCCAGCAGTGAAGAAGTCAGGGGGACAGATACGCAGTATTTT. It is translated as CASSEEVRGTDTQYF.

This sequence joins TRBV5-1 and TRBJ2-7, with no clear D. The CDR3 has 15 amino acids. Germline V gives CDR1 SGHRS, CDR2 YFSETQ. Trimming stripped 0 bases from V and 4 bases from J, with 14 bases between. The CDR3 is CASSLAVGNGYEQYF. For the CDR3, the DNA is TGCGCCAGCAGCTTGGCTGTGGGTAACGGGTACGAGCAGTACTTC.

The genes are TRBV6-5 and TRBJ2-7; a weak D match, TRBD2 (6 bases). CDR1 and CDR2 from the germline V gene are MNHEY and SVGAGI. The CDR3 totals 15 residues. V lost 6 bases and J 0 bases, leaving 15 bases between the germline ends. The CDR3 nucleotides are TGTGCCAGCAGCGATTTAAGGGGACTCTCCTACGAGCAGTACTTC. Protein: CASSDLRGLSYEQYF.

In this sample, this clone turned up once. The CDR3 nucleotides are TGCGCCAGCAGCCCGGATCCGGGACAGGGATCTTCTGGGGCCAACGTCCTGACTTTC. Translation gives CASSPDPGQGSSGANVLTF. This rearrangement joins TRBV5-1 to TRBJ2-6; 9 bases line up with TRBD1. This CDR3 comprises 19 residues. Germline assignment: CDR1 SGHRS and CDR2 YFSETQ. V was clipped by 4 bases and J by 1 base; unmatched bases: 12.

The rearrangement links TRBV28 to TRBJ2-1; 15 nucleotides match TRBD2. The V segment lost 6 bases and the J segment 6 bases; nucleotides outside the gene matches: 12. Germline V lookup: CDR1 MDHEN, CDR2 SYDVKM. The length of the CDR3 is 18 residues. The CDR3 region is CASSPGTSGGRVGNEQFF. As DNA, the CDR3 is TGTGCCAGCAGCCCTGGGACTAGCGGGGGGAGAGTGGGCAATGAGCAGTTCTTC.

J is TRBJ1-5 and V is TRBV28; TRBD1 matches at 9 bases. With V trimmed by 5 bases and J by 2 bases, 4 bases remained unmatched. Germline lookup yields CDR1 MDHEN and CDR2 SYDVKM. The CDR3 runs to 15 residues. The CDR3 loop is CASSRTGGGNQPQHF. As DNA, the CDR3 is TGTGCCAGCAGTCGAACAGGGGGCGGCAATCAGCCCCAGCATTTT.

The V gene is TRBV19, the J gene TRBJ2-1, with 7 bases fitting TRBD2. V was clipped by 3 bases and J by 9 bases; unmatched bases: 11. Germline assignment: CDR1 LNHDA and CDR2 SQIVND (reference sequence). The CDR3 sequence is 15 residues long. The CDR3 sequence is CASSIGAGAQTEQFF. The DNA of the CDR3 is TGTGCCAGTAGTATCGGGGCGGGAGCCCAGACTGAGCAGTTCTTC.

The chain uses TRBV14 and TRBJ2-2; D is unclear. Germline V CDR1 and CDR2: SGHDN, FVKESK. The V gene lost 5 bases and the J gene lost 0 bases, with 10 bases spanning the gap. The CDR3 is made up of 15 amino acids. The CDR3 nucleotides read TGTGCCAGCAGCGAGCACCTATCGAACACCGGGGAGCTGTTTTTT. Translated: CASSEHLSNTGELFF.

The chain couples TRBV28 to TRBJ1-2; D not certain. V shed 2 bases and J shed 13 bases, with 11 bases lying between them. Germline assignment: CDR1 MDHEN and CDR2 SYDVKM. The CDR3 loop spans 11 amino acids. The CDR3 sequence: CASSLRSRSTF. In nucleotides, the CDR3 is TGTGCCAGCAGTTTACGGAGCCGCAGCACCTTC.

The J gene is TRBJ2-4, the V gene TRBV7-2, with 9 nucleotides matching TRBD2. Losses at the gene ends were 0 bases for V and 5 bases for J; bases not matched to a gene: 11. This CDR3 region has 18 residues. CDR1 SGHTA and CDR2 FQGNSA come from the germline V gene. DNA of the CDR3: TGTGCCAGCAGCTTAGCGGTCCGTCCGACTAGCGGTCAAAACATTCAGTACTTC. Its protein is CASSLAVRPTSGQNIQYF.

This rearrangement joins TRBV18 to TRBJ2-6; unclear D gene. With 3 bases removed from V and 1 base from J, the gap between germline ends came to 13 bases. CDR1 and CDR2 (germline): KGHSH, LQKENI. CDR3 length equals 17 residues. The CDR3 DNA reads as TGTGCCAGCTCACCGAATCAATGGGCATCTGGGGCCAACGTCCTGACTTTC. Protein: CASSPNQWASGANVLTF.

The chain has TRBV11-3 and TRBJ2-1, with 7 bases lining up with TRBD1. Looked up from germline, CDR1 is SGHNT and CDR2 is YENEEA. The CDR3 is made up of 16 amino acids. V lost 6 bases and J lost 0; bases outside the gene matches: 8. The CDR3 DNA is TGTGCCAGCAGTTCAGGACAGGTCAGCTCCTACAATGAGCAGTTCTTC. It translates to CASSSGQVSSYNEQFF. Using reference TRBV11-3 and TRBJ2-1 for the parts outside the CDR3, the full variable domain is EAGVVQSPRYKIIEKKQPVAFWCNPISGHNTLYWYLQNLGQGPELLIRYENEEAVDDSQLPKDRFSAERLKGVDSTLKIQPAELGDSAVYLCASSSGQVSSYNEQFFGPGTRLTVL.